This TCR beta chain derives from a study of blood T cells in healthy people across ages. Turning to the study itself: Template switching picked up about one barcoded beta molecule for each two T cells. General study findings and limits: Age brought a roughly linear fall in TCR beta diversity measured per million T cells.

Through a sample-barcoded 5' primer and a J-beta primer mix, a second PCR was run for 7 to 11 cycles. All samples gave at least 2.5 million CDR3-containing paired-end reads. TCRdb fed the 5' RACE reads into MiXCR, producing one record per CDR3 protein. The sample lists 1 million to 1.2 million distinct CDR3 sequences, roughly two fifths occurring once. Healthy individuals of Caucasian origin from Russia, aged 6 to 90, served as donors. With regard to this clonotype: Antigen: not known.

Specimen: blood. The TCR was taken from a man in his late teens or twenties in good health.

The CDR3 region is CASSPNRLASGYGYTF. DNA of the CDR3: TGTGCCAGCAGCCCTAATAGGCTCGCCAGTGGCTATGGCTACACCTTC. The genes are TRBV7-2 and TRBJ1-2; D is ambiguous. V gave up 5 bases and J gave up 4 bases, with 20 bases separating them. From germline, CDR1 is SGHTA and CDR2 FQGNSA. This CDR3 region has 16 residues. The complete variable domain, with remaining parts taken from reference TRBV7-2 and TRBJ1-2, reads GAGVSQSPSNKVTEKGKDVELRCDPISGHTALYWYRQSLGQGLEFLIYFQGNSAPDKSGLPSDRFSAERTGGSVSTLTIQRTQQEDSAVYLCASSPNRLASGYGYTFGSGTRLTVV.